The rows below give T cell receptor beta chains drawn from one sample of a study of Ad26.COV2.S vaccination and SARS-CoV-2 variants. Method: immunoSEQ multiplex PCR; TCRdb's copy keeps in-frame clones and lacks some. The table has just over 350,000 clones, 92% seen once. Sample: peripheral blood, taken after recovery from COVID-19. The receptors come from a human donor who had recovered from COVID-19. The CDR3 runs from the conserved cysteine through the conserved F or W. D genes are given only for firm matches. Some rows mark clone size as missing; the rest say once, few, many or name a class of expanded clone.

CDR3aa,CDR3nt,abundance,d_gene,v_gene,len,j_gene
CASSGDSYGELFF,TGTGCCAGCAGCGGGGACAGTTACGGGGAGCTGTTTTTT,NA,TRBD1,TRBV9,13,TRBJ2-2
CASSPGRGYGYTF,TGCGCCAGCAGCCCCGGCAGGGGCTATGGCTACACCTTC,NA,NA,TRBV4-1,13,TRBJ1-2
CASMSWGNSGNTIYF,TGTGCCAGTATGAGTTGGGGCAACTCTGGAAACACCATATATTTT,NA,NA,TRBV19,15,TRBJ1-3
CASSQGRGGAGNTIYF,TGTGCCAGCAGCCAGGGCAGGGGAGGGGCTGGAAACACCATATATTTT,NA,NA,TRBV7-8,16,TRBJ1-3
CASSPTSEAGNTIYF,TGCGCCAGCAGTCCTACCAGCGAGGCTGGAAACACCATATATTTT,NA,NA,TRBV4-1,15,TRBJ1-3
CASSFQAGELFF,TGTGCCAGCAGCTTCCAGGCCGGGGAGCTGTTTTTT,NA,NA,TRBV7-3,12,TRBJ2-2
CASSFPGGSDGYTF,TGTGCCAGCAGTTTCCCAGGGGGCTCTGATGGCTACACCTTC,NA,TRBD1,TRBV6-5,14,TRBJ1-2
CASSPSPGGLTDTQYF,TGCGCCAGCAGCCCCTCGCCCGGGGGACTCACAGATACGCAGTATTTT,NA,NA,TRBV5-1,16,TRBJ2-3
CASLSGGENQPQHF,TGTGCCAGCCTATCGGGAGGGGAAAATCAGCCCCAGCATTTT,NA,NA,TRBV19,14,TRBJ1-5
CASSLAARGVDEQFF,TGTGCCAGCAGCTTAGCGGCGCGGGGGGTCGATGAGCAGTTCTTC,NA,TRBD2,TRBV7-2,15,TRBJ2-1
CASSSRAANTEAFF,TGTGCCAGCAGCTCCCGGGCAGCGAACACTGAAGCTTTCTTT,once,NA,TRBV6-5,14,TRBJ1-1
CASGLVWGSPLHF,TGTGCTAGTGGTTTGGTTTGGGGGTCACCCCTCCACTTT,NA,NA,TRBV12-5,13,TRBJ1-6
CASSLGTPGNTIYF,TGTGCCAGCAGTCTCGGGACGCCCGGAAACACCATATATTTT,few,NA,TRBV27,14,TRBJ1-3
CASSPRGGGDYNSPLHF,TGTGCCAGCAGCCCCAGAGGGGGGGGAGACTATAATTCACCCCTCCACTTT,NA,NA,TRBV9,17,TRBJ1-6
CAIGSGSQGYTF,TGTGCCATCGGATCTGGATCTCAGGGCTACACCTTC,NA,NA,TRBV6-6,12,TRBJ1-2
CASSAFVITEAFF,TGTGCCAGTAGTGCTTTTGTCATAACTGAAGCTTTCTTT,NA,NA,TRBV19,13,TRBJ1-1
CASRGQGVLLNTEAFF,TGTGCCAGCAGGGGACAGGGTGTTCTCCTGAACACTGAAGCTTTCTTT,NA,TRBD1,TRBV2,16,TRBJ1-1
CASSIGQDPGNTIYF,TGTGCCAGTAGTATAGGGCAGGACCCGGGAAACACCATATATTTT,NA,NA,TRBV19,15,TRBJ1-3
CASSAGTGQSPLHF,TGTGCCAGCAGCGCCGGGACAGGGCAATCACCCCTCCACTTT,NA,TRBD1,TRBV6-4,14,TRBJ1-6
CASSLVAGAYEQYF,TGCGCCAGCAGCTTGGTAGCGGGGGCTTACGAGCAGTACTTC,NA,TRBD2,TRBV5-1,14,TRBJ2-7
CASSQEDRDRDEKLFF,TGTGCCAGCAGCCAAGAGGACAGGGATAGAGATGAAAAACTGTTTTTT,NA,TRBD1,TRBV3-1/TRBV3-2,16,TRBJ1-4
CATSRGLGGSPDTDTQYF,TGTGCCACCAGCAGAGGGTTGGGGGGATCCCCCGACACAGATACGCAGTATTTT,NA,NA,TRBV15,18,TRBJ2-3
CASSLGTDYGYTF,TGTGCCAGCAGCTTAGGAACAGACTATGGCTACACCTTC,NA,NA,TRBV5-6,13,TRBJ1-2